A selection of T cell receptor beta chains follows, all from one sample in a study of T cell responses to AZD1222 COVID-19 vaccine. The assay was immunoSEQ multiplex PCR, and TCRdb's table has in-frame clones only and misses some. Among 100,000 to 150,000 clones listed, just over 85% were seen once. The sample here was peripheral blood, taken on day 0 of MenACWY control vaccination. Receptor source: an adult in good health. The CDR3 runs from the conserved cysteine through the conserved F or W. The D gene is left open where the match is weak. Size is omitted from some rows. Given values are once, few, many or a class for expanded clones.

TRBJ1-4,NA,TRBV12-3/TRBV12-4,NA,CASSFREGEKLFF,TGTGCCAGCAGTTTTAGGGAGGGGGAAAAACTGTTTTTT
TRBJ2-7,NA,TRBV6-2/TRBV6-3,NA,CASSYGATEQYF,TGTGCCAGCAGTTACGGGGCCACCGAGCAGTACTTC
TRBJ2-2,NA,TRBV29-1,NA,CSIRPRGTGELFF,TGCAGCATCCGCCCAAGGGGCACCGGGGAGCTGTTTTTT
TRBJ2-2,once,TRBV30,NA,CAWRAPRTGELFF,TGTGCCTGGCGAGCGCCCCGGACCGGGGAGCTGTTTTTT
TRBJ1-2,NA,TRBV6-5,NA,CASDSVTEVNYGYTF,TGTGCCAGCGATTCTGTAACAGAGGTTAACTATGGCTACACCTTC
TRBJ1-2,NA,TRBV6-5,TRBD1,CASSFDRGDYGYTF,TGTGCCAGCAGTTTCGACAGGGGGGACTATGGCTACACCTTC
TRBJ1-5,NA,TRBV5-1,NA,CASSLDGGVRQPQHF,TGCGCCAGCAGCTTGGATGGGGGAGTGAGGCAGCCCCAGCATTTT
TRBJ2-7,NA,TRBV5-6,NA,CASTPSRSSYEQYF,TGTGCCAGCACCCCCTCGAGGAGCTCCTACGAGCAGTACTTC
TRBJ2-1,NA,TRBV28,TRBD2,CASRSTGTSGDNEQFF,TGTGCCAGCAGGTCAACGGGGACTAGCGGAGACAATGAGCAGTTCTTC
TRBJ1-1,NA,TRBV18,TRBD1,CASSLGQGATEAFF,TGTGCCAGCTCGCTTGGACAGGGGGCGACTGAAGCTTTCTTT
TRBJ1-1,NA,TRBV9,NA,CASSVLTGAAEAFF,TGTGCCAGCAGCGTATTGACGGGGGCCGCTGAAGCTTTCTTT
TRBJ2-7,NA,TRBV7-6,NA,CASSLAHRNYEQYF,TGTGCCAGCAGCTTAGCACACAGAAACTACGAGCAGTACTTC
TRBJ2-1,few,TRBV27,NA,CASSPRPGNRGQFF,TGTGCCAGCAGTCCCCGGCCGGGGAATCGGGGTCAGTTCTTC
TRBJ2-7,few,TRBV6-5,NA,CASTAGTNSYEQYF,TGTGCCAGCACGGCCGGGACAAACTCCTACGAGCAGTACTTC
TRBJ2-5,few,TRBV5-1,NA,CASSLVSSGLKETQYF,TGCGCCAGCAGCTTGGTTTCATCGGGACTTAAAGAGACCCAGTACTTC
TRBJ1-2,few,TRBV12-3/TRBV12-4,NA,CASTPQGFGYTF,TGTGCCAGCACCCCACAGGGTTTTGGCTACACCTTC
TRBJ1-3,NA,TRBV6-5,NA,CASSYGRRSGNTIYF,TGTGCCAGCAGTTATGGACGGCGTTCTGGAAACACCATATATTTT
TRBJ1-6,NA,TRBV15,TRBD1,CATSLGQDDLPLHF,TGTGCCACCAGCCTCGGACAGGACGATTTGCCCCTCCACTTT
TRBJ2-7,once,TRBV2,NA,CASRMRGHEQYF,TGTGCCAGCAGAATGAGGGGACACGAGCAGTACTTC
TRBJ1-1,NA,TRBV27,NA,CASSLAGTLNTEAFF,TGTGCCAGCAGTTTAGCCGGGACACTGAACACTGAAGCTTTCTTT
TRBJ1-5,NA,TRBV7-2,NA,CASSLGSNSNQPQHF,TGTGCCAGCAGCTTGGGTTCCAATAGCAATCAGCCCCAGCATTTT
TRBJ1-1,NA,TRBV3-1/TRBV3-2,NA,CASSQRPEADAFF,TGTGCCAGCAGCCAAAGACCTGAGGCGGACGCTTTCTTT
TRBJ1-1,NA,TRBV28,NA,CASSGTRGRETEAFF,TGTGCCAGCAGTGGGACCAGGGGCAGAGAAACTGAAGCTTTCTTT
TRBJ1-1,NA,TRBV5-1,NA,CASSSTFWDGGNTEAFF,TGCGCCAGCAGCTCGACCTTCTGGGACGGCGGGAACACTGAAGCTTTCTTT
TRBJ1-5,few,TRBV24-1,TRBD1,CATSDGRGLDQPQHF,TGTGCCACCAGTGACGGCAGGGGGCTAGATCAGCCCCAGCATTTT
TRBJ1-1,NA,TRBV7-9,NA,CASSWGGGEAFF,TGTGCCAGCAGCTGGGGGGGCGGTGAAGCTTTCTTT
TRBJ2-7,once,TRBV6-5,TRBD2,CASTLTSGRINEQYF,TGTGCCAGCACCTTGACTAGCGGGAGGATCAACGAGCAGTACTTC
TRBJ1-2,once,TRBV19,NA,CASSIEGVFHGYTF,TGTGCCAGTAGTATTGAAGGGGTCTTCCATGGCTACACCTTC
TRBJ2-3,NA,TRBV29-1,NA,CSVELLSLLLHTDTQYF,TGCAGCGTTGAATTGCTTAGCCTACTCCTTCACACAGATACGCAGTATTTT
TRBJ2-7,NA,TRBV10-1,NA,CASKRGSYEQYF,TGCGCCAGCAAGAGGGGATCCTACGAGCAGTACTTC
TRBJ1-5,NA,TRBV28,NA,CASTMWRAMSNQPQHF,TGTGCCAGCACCATGTGGAGGGCGATGAGCAATCAGCCCCAGCATTTT
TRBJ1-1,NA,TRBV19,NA,CASSITVNTEAFF,TGTGCCAGTAGTATAACGGTGAACACTGAAGCTTTCTTT
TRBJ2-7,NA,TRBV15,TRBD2,CATSIAGVFEQYF,TGTGCCACCAGCATAGCGGGAGTGTTTGAGCAGTACTTC
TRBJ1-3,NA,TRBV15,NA,CATSRERNSGNTIYF,TGTGCCACCAGCAGAGAACGGAACTCTGGAAACACCATATATTTT
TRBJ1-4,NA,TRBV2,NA,CASQTVRGWDEKLFF,TGTGCCAGCCAAACCGTCCGGGGGTGGGATGAAAAACTGTTTTTT
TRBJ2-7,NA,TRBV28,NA,CATSSALVYEQYF,TGTGCCACAAGTAGCGCTCTAGTCTACGAGCAGTACTTC
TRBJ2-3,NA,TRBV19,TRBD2,CASSIPTSGSTDTQYF,TGTGCCAGTAGTATACCGACTAGCGGGAGTACAGATACGCAGTATTTT
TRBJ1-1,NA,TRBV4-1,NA,CASSQEVSRGDTEAFF,TGCGCCAGCAGCCAAGAGGTTTCACGGGGCGACACTGAAGCTTTCTTT
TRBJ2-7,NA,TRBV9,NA,CASSVGVSYEQYF,TGTGCCAGCAGCGTAGGTGTGTCCTACGAGCAGTACTTC
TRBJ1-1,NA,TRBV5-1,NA,CASSFGTTTEAFF,TGCGCCAGCAGCTTCGGGACGACCACTGAAGCTTTCTTT
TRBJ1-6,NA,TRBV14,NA,CASSQAQGFANSPLHF,TGTGCCAGCAGCCAAGCCCAGGGGTTCGCTAATTCACCCCTCCACTTT
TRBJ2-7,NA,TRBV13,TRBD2,CASSTSGYEQYF,TGTGCCAGCAGCACTAGCGGGTACGAGCAGTACTTC
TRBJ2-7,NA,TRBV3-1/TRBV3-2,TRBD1,CASSPRDRPYRQYF,TGTGCCAGCAGCCCCCGGGACAGGCCTTACAGGCAGTACTTC
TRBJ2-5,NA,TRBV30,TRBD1,CAWTGQAKWGETQYF,TGTGCCTGGACGGGACAGGCCAAATGGGGAGAGACCCAGTACTTC
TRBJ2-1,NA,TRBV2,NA,CASTVTNEQFF,TGTGCCAGCACAGTGACCAATGAGCAGTTCTTC
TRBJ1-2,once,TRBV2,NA,CASREGRLNYGYTF,TGTGCCAGCAGAGAGGGACGGCTTAACTATGGCTACACCTTC
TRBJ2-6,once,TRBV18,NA,CASSLGLYGANVLTF,TGTGCCAGCTCACTAGGACTGTACGGGGCCAACGTCCTGACTTTC
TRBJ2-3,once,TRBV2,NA,CASSGTSTDTQYF,TGTGCCAGCAGTGGGACTAGCACAGATACGCAGTATTTT
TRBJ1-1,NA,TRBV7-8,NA,CASSLVLQQTEAFF,TGTGCCAGCAGCTTAGTACTACAACAGACTGAAGCTTTCTTT
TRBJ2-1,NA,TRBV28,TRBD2,CASSGLAPNEQFF,TGTGCCAGCAGCGGACTAGCGCCCAATGAGCAGTTCTTC
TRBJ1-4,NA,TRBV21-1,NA,CASSKRRAGEGEKLFF,TGTGCCAGCAGCAAAAGGAGGGCAGGGGAGGGTGAAAAACTGTTTTTT
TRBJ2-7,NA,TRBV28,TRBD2,CASSRLAGSSYEQYF,TGTGCCAGCAGTAGACTAGCGGGTAGCTCCTACGAGCAGTACTTC
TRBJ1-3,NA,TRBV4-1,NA,CASSPRGGSGNTIYF,TGCGCCAGCAGCCCACGGGGAGGCTCTGGAAACACCATATATTTT
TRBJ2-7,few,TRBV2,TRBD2,CASSGGSGRIYEQYF,TGTGCCAGCAGTGGGGGTAGCGGGAGGATCTACGAGCAGTACTTC
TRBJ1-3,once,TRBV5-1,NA,CASRGFSGNTIYF,TGCGCCAGCAGAGGGTTTTCTGGAAACACCATATATTTT
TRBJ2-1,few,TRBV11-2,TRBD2,CASSLEFPGLAASYNEQFF,TGTGCCAGCAGCTTAGAATTCCCGGGACTAGCGGCTTCCTACAATGAGCAGTTCTTC